These 13 T cell receptor beta chains were sequenced from one sample in a study of blood T cell repertoires in COVID-19 (TCRdb year 2020). The method was the immunoSEQ multiplex PCR assay. In TCRdb, the immuneACCESS table is reduced to in-frame sequences with V and J assigned. These tables do not hold every clone; where another copy was compared, an unresolved V gene accounts for under half, and the others remain unexplained. The sample data list around 160,000 clones, and about 85% of these were observed just once. The ten largest account for roughly two fifths of the sample. Material for sequencing was peripheral blood. Source of these receptors: a human donor in a cohort sampled during active COVID-19.

The chain combines TRBV7-2 with TRBJ2-7; D ambiguous. CDR1 SGHTA and CDR2 FQGNSA come from the germline V gene. The CDR3 runs to 12 residues. With 3 bases removed from V and 7 bases from J, the gap between germline ends came to 10 bases. The CDR3 coding sequence is TGTGCCAGCAGCTTGGCCAGTATTGAGCAGTACTTC. Protein product: CASSLASIEQYF.

V is TRBV19 and J is TRBJ2-3; D might be TRBD2 (5 bases). Looked up from germline, CDR1 is LNHDA and CDR2 is SQIVND (reference sequence). This CDR3 region has 16 residues. V lost 5 bases and J lost 2, with 17 bases in between. DNA for the CDR3: TGTGCCAGTAGTTCCTGGACTCAAGGGTCCACAGATACGCAGTATTTT. Protein: CASSSWTQGSTDTQYF.

This chain links TRBV3-1 (or the pseudogene TRBV3-2) with TRBJ1-4; D is unresolved. This CDR3 has 17 amino acids. Per the germline V gene, CDR1 is LGHDT and CDR2 is YNNKEL (reference sequence). The V end was cut by 0 bases, the J end by 4 bases, with 15 bases between. DNA for the CDR3: TGTGCCAGCAGCCAAGATTTGGTTGGAGGTGGTAATGAAAAACTGTTTTTT. This sequence encodes CASSQDLVGGGNEKLFF.

CDR3 sequence: CASSQADRGISNYGYTF. The DNA for the CDR3 is TGTGCCAGCAGCCAAGCCGACAGGGGGATTTCTAACTATGGCTACACCTTC. This chain uses TRBV3-1 (or the pseudogene TRBV3-2) with TRBJ1-2, with 9 positions matching TRBD1. The CDR3 extends over 17 amino acids. Trimming cost V 1 base and J 0 bases; bases outside gene matches: 6. Per germline, CDR1 LGHDT and CDR2 YNNKEL (reference sequence).

This sequence joins TRBV7-2 and TRBJ2-6, with D unclear. The germline V and J ends were trimmed by 4 bases and 5 bases, with 6 bases remaining between them. Germline loops: CDR1 SGHTA, CDR2 FQGNSA. The CDR3 contains 13 residues. The CDR3 DNA sequence: TGTGCCAGCAGCTATGACAGGGCCAACGTCCTGACTTTC. It is translated as CASSYDRANVLTF.

This clone was counted between two and nine times. This chain joins TRBV27 and TRBJ1-1, with 11 nucleotides matching TRBD1. This CDR3 comprises 13 residues. Germline loops: CDR1 MNHEY, CDR2 SMNVEV (reference sequence). J lost 5 bases, V lost 4 bases, and 0 bases had no gene match. CDR3 nucleotides: TGTGCCAGCAGTTGGGACAGGGGGACTGAAGCTTTCTTT. Residues: CASSWDRGTEAFF.

The chain joins TRBV5-5 to TRBJ2-7; weak D call: TRBD1 (7 bases). V gave up 4 bases and J gave up 3 bases, with 11 bases separating them. Germline lookup yields CDR1 SGHKS and CDR2 YYEKEE (reference sequence). The CDR3 runs to 13 residues. CDR3 residues: CASSPQGGYEQYF. In nucleotides, the CDR3 is TGTGCCAGCAGCCCGCAGGGGGGCTACGAGCAGTACTTC.

The V and J genes are TRBV18 and TRBJ2-7, with 7 nucleotides matching TRBD1. The CDR3 loop spans 13 amino acids. The V gene end was trimmed by 4 bases and the J gene end by 3 bases; junction bases not matched to a gene: 3. The V gene's germline CDR1 is KGHSH and CDR2 LQKENI. The CDR3 loop reads CASSRGGSYEQYF. CDR3 DNA: TGTGCCAGCTCACGAGGGGGCAGCTACGAGCAGTACTTC.

This chain uses TRBV7-9 with TRBJ2-1; TRBD2 matches 10 bases. V gave up 1 base and J gave up 7 bases; unmatched junction bases: 13. The CDR3 runs 18 residues. Germline CDR1 reads SEHNR; CDR2 reads FQNEAQ (reference sequence). This CDR3 reads CASSLEEIERGGSNEQFF. CDR3 nucleotide sequence: TGTGCCAGCAGCTTAGAAGAAATCGAGCGGGGGGGCAGTAATGAGCAGTTCTTC.

CDR3 region: CASSLGLTGSEKLFF. CDR3 DNA sequence: TGTGCCAGCAGCTTAGGCCTGACAGGAAGTGAAAAACTGTTTTTT. The chain is built from TRBV13 and TRBJ1-4; D perhaps matches TRBD1 (6 bases). Germline CDR1 PRHDT, CDR2 FYEKMQ (reference sequence). The length of the CDR3 is 15 residues. Trimming took off 0 bases at V and 7 bases at J, with 12 bases between the two ends.

The gene calls are TRBV4-3 and TRBJ1-4; D possibly corresponds to TRBD1 (5 bases). The CDR3 has 16 amino acids. V dropped 4 bases and J dropped 7 bases, with 19 bases sitting between them. Looked up from germline, CDR1 is LGHNA and CDR2 is YSLEER. In DNA, the CDR3 is TGCGCCAGCAGCCCCACAATGGGAGCGGGGGGTGAAAAACTGTTTTTT. This gives the protein CASSPTMGAGGEKLFF.

This clone showed up just a few times. The gene calls are TRBV27 and TRBJ1-1; TRBD1 is a possible D gene (5 bases). Germline lookup yields CDR1 MNHEY and CDR2 SMNVEV (reference sequence). Trimming stripped 6 bases from V and 2 bases from J, with 22 bases between. This CDR3 has 17 amino acids. The CDR3 bases are TGTGCCAGCAGCCCTGCGGGGCTTGGACAAACTAACACTGAAGCTTTCTTT. Amino acid sequence: CASSPAGLGQTNTEAFF.

The chain is built from TRBV7-9 and TRBJ1-1; D might be TRBD1 (5 bases). Trimming removed 5 bases from V and 2 bases from J, with 9 bases in between. The length of the CDR3 is 13 residues. Germline loops: CDR1 SEHNR, CDR2 FQNEAQ (reference sequence). The CDR3 bases are TGTGCCAGCAGCGGAGGGGCAAACACTGAAGCTTTCTTT. It translates to CASSGGANTEAFF.